This entry describes one T cell receptor (beta chain). V was cut by 6 bases and J by 7 bases, with 19 bases left in between. The length of the CDR3 is 15 residues. Per the germline V gene, CDR1 is MNHEY and CDR2 is SVGAGI. Although they were nominally healthy when sampled, donors likely had unrecorded immune exposures. Vbeta (60) and Jbeta (13) primers were used in the PCR. Generated by immunoSEQ multiplex PCR, the TCRdb table keeps only in-frame clones and is missing some. The repertoire holds a few hundred thousand clones, with around four fifths as singletons. The data stem from a study of cytomegalovirus exposure and HLA in healthy donors.

Sequencing used PBMCs. The chain uses TRBV6-5 and TRBJ1-5, with D possibly TRBD1 on 6 matching bases. This TCR was sampled from a woman between 45 and 60 years old in good health and CMV-seropositive. CDR3 DNA: TGTGCCAGCAGCCCTCTAGGGGGTAGCGGGCAGCCCCAGCATTTT. As protein: CASSPLGGSGQPQHF.